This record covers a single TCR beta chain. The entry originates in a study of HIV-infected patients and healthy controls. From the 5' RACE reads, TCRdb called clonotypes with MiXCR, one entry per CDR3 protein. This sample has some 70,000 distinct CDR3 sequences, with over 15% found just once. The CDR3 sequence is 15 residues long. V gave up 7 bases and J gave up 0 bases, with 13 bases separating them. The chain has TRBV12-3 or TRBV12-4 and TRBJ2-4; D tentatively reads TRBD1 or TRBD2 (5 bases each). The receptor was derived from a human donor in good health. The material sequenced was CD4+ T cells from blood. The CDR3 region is CASTRGVLAKNIQYF. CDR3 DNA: TGTGCCAGCACTCGAGGGGTGTTAGCCAAAAACATTCAGTACTTC.